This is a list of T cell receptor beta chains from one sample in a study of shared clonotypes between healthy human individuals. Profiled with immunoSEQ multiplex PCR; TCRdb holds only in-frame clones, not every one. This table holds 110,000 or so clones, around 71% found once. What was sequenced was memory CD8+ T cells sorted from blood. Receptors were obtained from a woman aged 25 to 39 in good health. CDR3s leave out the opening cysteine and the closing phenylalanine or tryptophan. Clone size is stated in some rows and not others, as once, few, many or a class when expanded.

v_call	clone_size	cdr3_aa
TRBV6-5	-	ASSYWTISEQY
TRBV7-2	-	ASSSTSGSSRSTQY
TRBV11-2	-	ASSLGGTQY
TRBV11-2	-	ASSPEGDRGAGMNTEAF
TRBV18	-	ASSTVRGQANNEQF
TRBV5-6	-	ASSLATGGSNEKLF
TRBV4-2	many	ASSQVGGPLH
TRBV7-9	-	ASSLGTGELF
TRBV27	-	ASSFSGTGELF
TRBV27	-	ASSFWGATYNEQF
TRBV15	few	ATSRAGFSGANVLT
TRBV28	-	ASIPPRERGSHYEQY
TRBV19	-	ASSPRSSGSSYEQY
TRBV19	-	ASRSRGHTNTEAF
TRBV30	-	AWSVSNQPQH
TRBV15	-	ATSRAPGNTIY
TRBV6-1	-	ASGPNPTNEKLF
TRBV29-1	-	SVLQETQY
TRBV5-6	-	ASSLYTGNYEQY
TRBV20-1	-	VDKHYTEAF
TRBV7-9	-	ASTLGSSYNEQF
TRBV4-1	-	ASSQVRGRRGYGELF
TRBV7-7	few	ASSFARYNQPQH
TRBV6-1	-	ASSEGNGYT
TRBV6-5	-	ASSYSQDYNEQF
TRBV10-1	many	ASSDGPGGRDTQY
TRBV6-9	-	ASSYVTGSSYEQY
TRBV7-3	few	ASSVTSGILAKNIQY
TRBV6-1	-	ASSERTDPDTQY
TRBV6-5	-	ASSQQEIETGELF
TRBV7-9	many	ASSPRQYSGANVLT
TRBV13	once	ATKPWREGLQETQY
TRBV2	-	ASSVVYEQY